The 22 T cell receptor beta chains below all came from one sample that was sequenced in a study of Ad26.COV2.S vaccination and SARS-CoV-2 variants. Treatment denoted: roughly 18 received Ad26.COV2.S at low or high dose, single or two shots; several received placebo; per-sample allocation not given. Following the first vaccine or placebo injection, samples were taken on day 63. Here immunoSEQ multiplex PCR was the method, and the copy in TCRdb shows in-frame clones only, minus some. The data contain about 480,000 clones, around nine tenths of them singletons. The specimen was peripheral blood, collected in a trial of Ad26.COV2.S vaccine versus placebo. Every receptor here comes from a person aged 18-60 years who received the Ad26.COV2.S COVID-19 vaccine or a placebo.

The chain uses TRBV6-6 and TRBJ2-1; a weak D match, TRBD2 (6 bases). V lost 8 bases and J lost 3, with 8 bases in between. The CDR3 is 12 residues long. Looked up from germline, CDR1 is MNHNY and CDR2 is SVGAGI (reference sequence). The CDR3 region has the DNA TGTGCCAGCGGGCGGGACTACAATGAGCAGTTCTTC. Its protein is CASGRDYNEQFF.

This rearrangement joins TRBV28 to TRBJ2-7; D is possibly TRBD2 (5 bases). CDR3 length equals 13 residues. Germline values: CDR1 MDHEN, CDR2 SYDVKM. Trimming removed 7 bases from V and 3 bases from J, with 13 bases in between. CDR3 residues: CASTIHAGYEQYF. In nucleotides, the CDR3 is TGTGCCAGCACTATACATGCGGGCTACGAGCAGTACTTC.

In this sample, this clone turned up once. The V gene is TRBV30, the J gene TRBJ2-7; D is possibly TRBD2 (6 bases). The length of the CDR3 is 15 residues. Germline V lookup: CDR1 GTSNPN, CDR2 SVGIG (reference sequence). The V gene lost 5 bases and the J gene lost 0 bases, with 17 bases spanning the gap. The CDR3 DNA reads as TGTGCCTGGGCCCCCGGGGACTTACTCTCCTACGAGCAGTACTTC. Residues: CAWAPGDLLSYEQYF.

The CDR3 nucleotides read TGTGCCAGCAGCGCCGAGGGTAGCGGGACCTACGAGCAGTACTTC. Amino acids: CASSAEGSGTYEQYF. The V and J genes are TRBV4-2 and TRBJ2-7; 8 positions agree with TRBD2. CDR1 and CDR2 (germline): LGHNA, YNFKEQ. This CDR3 comprises 15 residues. V shed 5 bases, J shed 2 bases, and the junction held 8 bases outside the gene matches.

This chain connects TRBV3-1 (or the pseudogene TRBV3-2) to TRBJ2-2; the match to TRBD2 covers 11 bases. V trimming: 3 bases; J trimming: 1 base; junction bases outside the gene matches: 4. The CDR3 length is 17 residues. Germline CDR1 is LGHDT and CDR2 is YNNKEL (reference sequence). CDR3 bases: TGTGCCAGCAGCCAGGGTGGGACTAGCGGGAACACCGGGGAGCTGTTTTTT. This translates into CASSQGGTSGNTGELFF.

The rearrangement joins TRBV7-2 to TRBJ1-2; D gene ambiguous. CDR3 length: 14 residues. V dropped 1 base and J dropped 1 base, with 7 bases sitting between them. The germline CDR1 and CDR2 sequences are SGHTA and FQGNSA. CDR3 in amino acids: CASSLDRNNYGYTF. The CDR3 DNA reads as TGTGCCAGCAGCTTAGATAGAAATAACTATGGCTACACCTTC.

V is TRBV3-1 (or the pseudogene TRBV3-2) and J is TRBJ1-5; no firm D call. V lost 4 bases, J lost 6 bases, and 16 bases lay in between. Germline V gene lookup returns CDR1 LGHDT and CDR2 YNNKEL (reference sequence). This CDR3 has 15 amino acids. The CDR3 is CASSPRRSSGQPQHF. The CDR3 region has the DNA TGTGCCAGCAGCCCTCGGCGTTCGTCTGGTCAGCCCCAGCATTTT.

This rearrangement joins TRBV30 to TRBJ2-1; TRBD2 matches at 9 bases. The CDR3 consists of 15 residues. Germline CDR1 GTSNPN, CDR2 SVGIG (reference sequence). Losses at the gene ends were 8 bases for V and 0 bases for J; bases not matched to a gene: 8. This CDR3 reads CAATSGHSSYNEQFF. The CDR3 DNA is TGTGCCGCCACTAGCGGGCATAGCTCCTACAATGAGCAGTTCTTC.

The rearrangement uses TRBV2 and TRBJ2-7, with 8 nucleotides matching TRBD2. This CDR3 has 16 residues. The germline V gene has CDR1 SNHLY and CDR2 FYNNEI. After removal of 2 bases from V and 7 bases from J, the junction contained 13 bases not matched to a gene. The CDR3 DNA reads as TGTGCCAGCAGTGAATGGCGGACTAGCTTACTGGGGGAGCAGTACTTC. Translated: CASSEWRTSLLGEQYF.

V is TRBV19 and J is TRBJ2-3, with 14 bases that match TRBD2. Trimming removed 3 bases from V and 4 bases from J; junction bases left unmatched: 6. CDR1 and CDR2 (germline): LNHDA, SQIVND (reference sequence). This CDR3 is built from 17 residues. The CDR3 nucleotides are TGTGCCAGTAGTATTGGGACTAGCGGGAGCCGACCAGATACGCAGTATTTT. This codes for CASSIGTSGSRPDTQYF.

The chain couples TRBV27 to TRBJ2-5; D not resolved. In germline, CDR1 is MNHEY, CDR2 SMNVEV (reference sequence). This CDR3 spans 14 amino acids. V was pared by 1 base and J by 0 bases, with 6 bases between. The CDR3 is CASSLYRDQETQYF. The CDR3 DNA reads as TGTGCCAGCAGTTTATATAGGGACCAAGAGACCCAGTACTTC.

This clone was recorded once. This chain connects TRBV19 to TRBJ1-1; the D is unclear. CDR1 LNHDA and CDR2 SQIVND come from the germline V gene (reference sequence). CDR3 length equals 13 residues. Trimming took off 3 bases at V and 0 bases at J, with 5 bases between the two ends. CDR3 in amino acids: CASSIRVNTEAFF. The DNA for the CDR3 is TGTGCCAGTAGTATTAGGGTGAACACTGAAGCTTTCTTT.

The chain uses TRBV4-3 and TRBJ2-2; tentatively, D is TRBD2 (5 bases). Trimming left V 2 bases short and J 5 bases short, with 12 bases between. Looked up from germline, CDR1 is LGHNA and CDR2 is YSLEER. The CDR3 has 15 residues. The CDR3 coding sequence is TGCGCCAGCAGCCAATCCGCGGGCGTTACCGGGGAGCTGTTTTTT. This codes for CASSQSAGVTGELFF.

The chain is built from TRBV15 and TRBJ1-2; D perhaps matches TRBD1 (5 bases). V was pared by 7 bases and J by 2 bases, with 8 bases between. The CDR3 loop spans 12 amino acids. Germline V lookup: CDR1 LNHNV, CDR2 YYDKDF (reference sequence). CDR3 sequence reads: CATTTGNYGYTF. The CDR3 nucleotides are TGTGCCACCACCACAGGAAACTATGGCTACACCTTC.

The chain joins TRBV6-4 to TRBJ1-6; D uncertain. The V end lost 4 bases, the J end lost 7 bases, and 8 bases lay between the germline ends. The CDR3 has 13 residues. Germline assignment: CDR1 MRHNA and CDR2 SNTAGT. The CDR3 here is CASSVRMNSPLHF. The CDR3 DNA follows: TGTGCCAGCAGTGTCCGCATGAATTCACCCCTCCACTTT.

The chain joins TRBV11-2 to TRBJ2-1; TRBD2 matches 7 bases. The germline CDR1 and CDR2 sequences are SGHAT and FQNNGV. After removal of 1 base from V and 5 bases from J, the junction contained 8 bases not matched to a gene. The CDR3 extends over 16 amino acids. The CDR3 sequence is CASSLGAGRADNEQFF. The CDR3 bases are TGTGCCAGCAGCTTAGGGGCGGGGAGGGCCGACAATGAGCAGTTCTTC.

The CDR3 nucleotides are TGTGCCAGCAGCTCCCAGGGCGGGAGGCCCCCTAGCTCCTACAATGAGCAGTTCTTC. The encoded protein is CASSSQGGRPPSSYNEQFF. This chain uses TRBV7-9 with TRBJ2-1, with TRBD2 identical over 8 bases. The V segment lost 4 bases and the J segment 0 bases; nucleotides outside the gene matches: 14. This CDR3 has 19 residues. The germline CDR1 and CDR2 sequences are SEHNR and FQNEAQ (reference sequence).

V usage is TRBV28 and J usage is TRBJ2-7; 14 bases fit TRBD2. Germline assignment: CDR1 MDHEN and CDR2 SYDVKM. The CDR3 runs to 21 residues. The junction had 19 bases not matched to a gene; V was cut back by 2 bases and J by 4 bases. The CDR3 spells CASSLTGTGTSGSRGGYEQYF. CDR3 in DNA: TGTGCCAGCAGTTTAACTGGGACCGGGACTAGCGGGAGTCGGGGGGGTTACGAGCAGTACTTC.

The V and J genes are TRBV7-3 and TRBJ2-5; 11 bases agree with TRBD2. The junction had 6 bases not matched to a gene; V was cut back by 2 bases and J by 4 bases. The CDR3 has 16 residues. The germline gives CDR1 SGHTA, CDR2 FQGTGA. The CDR3 DNA is TGTGCCAGCAGCTTAGTGGGCCTAGCGGGAGGAGAGACCCAGTACTTC. Protein sequence: CASSLVGLAGGETQYF. The complete variable domain, with remaining parts taken from reference TRBV7-3 and TRBJ2-5, reads GAGVSQTPSNKVTEKGKYVELRCDPISGHTALYWYRQSLGQGPEFLIYFQGTGAADDSGLPNDRFFAVRPEGSVSTLKIQRTERGDSAVYLCASSLVGLAGGETQYFGPGTRLLVL.

The V and J genes are TRBV27 and TRBJ2-7; 7 nucleotides agree with TRBD1. Trimming took 8 bases from V and 2 from J; bases not matched to a gene: 9. This CDR3 has 14 amino acids. The germline V gene has CDR1 MNHEY and CDR2 SMNVEV (reference sequence). The CDR3 reads CASGEGAPAYEQYF. CDR3 coding DNA: TGTGCCAGCGGTGAGGGGGCCCCGGCCTACGAGCAGTACTTC.

The chain employs TRBV11-2 and TRBJ1-1; TRBD1 is a possible D gene (6 bases). Looked up from germline, CDR1 is SGHAT and CDR2 is FQNNGV. This CDR3 spans 15 amino acids. The ends were cut back, 5 bases at V and 3 bases at J, with 16 bases in the middle. The CDR3 loop reads CASSASRGRDTEAFF. The DNA for the CDR3 is TGTGCCAGCAGCGCCTCCAGGGGCAGGGACACTGAAGCTTTCTTT.

The rearrangement joins TRBV6-5 to TRBJ2-7, with 8 positions matching TRBD1. Germline loops: CDR1 MNHEY, CDR2 SVGAGI. The length of the CDR3 is 13 residues. J lost 6 bases, V lost 8 bases, and 9 bases had no gene match. CDR3 sequence: CASGPGGHLEQYF. The CDR3 bases are TGTGCCAGCGGACCAGGGGGCCATCTCGAGCAGTACTTC.